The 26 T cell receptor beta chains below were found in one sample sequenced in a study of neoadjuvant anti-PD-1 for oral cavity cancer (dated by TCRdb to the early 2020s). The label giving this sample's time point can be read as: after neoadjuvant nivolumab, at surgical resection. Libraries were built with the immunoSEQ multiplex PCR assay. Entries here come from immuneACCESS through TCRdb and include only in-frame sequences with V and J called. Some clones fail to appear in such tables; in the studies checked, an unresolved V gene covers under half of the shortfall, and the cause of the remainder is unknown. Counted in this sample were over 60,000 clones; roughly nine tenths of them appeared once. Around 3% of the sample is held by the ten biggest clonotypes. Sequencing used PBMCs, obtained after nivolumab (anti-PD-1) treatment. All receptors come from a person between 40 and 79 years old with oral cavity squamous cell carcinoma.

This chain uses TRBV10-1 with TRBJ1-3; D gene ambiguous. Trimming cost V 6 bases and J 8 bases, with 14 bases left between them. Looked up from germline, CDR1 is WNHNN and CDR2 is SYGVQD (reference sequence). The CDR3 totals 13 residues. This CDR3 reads CASSLGPADTIYF. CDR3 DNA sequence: TGCGCCAGCAGCCTGGGCCCGGCGGACACCATATATTTT.

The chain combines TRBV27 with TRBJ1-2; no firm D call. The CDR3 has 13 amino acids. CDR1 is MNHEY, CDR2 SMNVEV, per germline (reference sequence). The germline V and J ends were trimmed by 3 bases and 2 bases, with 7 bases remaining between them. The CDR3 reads CASSFRRNYGYTF. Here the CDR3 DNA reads TGTGCCAGCAGTTTCAGGAGAAACTATGGCTACACCTTC.

This CDR3 reads CASSDEGSQPQHF. The CDR3 DNA reads TGTGCCAGCAGTGACGAGGGGTCTCAGCCCCAGCATTTT. The rearrangement joins TRBV6-4 to TRBJ1-5; TRBD1 is a possible D gene (5 bases). The germline V gene encodes CDR1 MRHNA and CDR2 SNTAGT. The CDR3 has 13 residues. The V and J ends lost 2 bases and 6 bases respectively, with 8 bases between them.

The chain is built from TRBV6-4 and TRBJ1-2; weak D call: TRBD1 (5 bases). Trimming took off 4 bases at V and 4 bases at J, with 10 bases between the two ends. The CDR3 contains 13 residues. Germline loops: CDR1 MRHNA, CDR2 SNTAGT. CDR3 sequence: CASSVTGTYGYTF. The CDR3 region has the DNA TGTGCCAGCAGTGTGACCGGGACCTATGGCTACACCTTC.

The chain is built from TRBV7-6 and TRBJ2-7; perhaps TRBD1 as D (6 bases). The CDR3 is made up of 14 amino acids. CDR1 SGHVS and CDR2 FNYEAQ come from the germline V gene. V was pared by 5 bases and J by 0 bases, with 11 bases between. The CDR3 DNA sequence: TGTGCCAGCAGCCCGGGACACAACTCCTACGAGCAGTACTTC. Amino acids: CASSPGHNSYEQYF.

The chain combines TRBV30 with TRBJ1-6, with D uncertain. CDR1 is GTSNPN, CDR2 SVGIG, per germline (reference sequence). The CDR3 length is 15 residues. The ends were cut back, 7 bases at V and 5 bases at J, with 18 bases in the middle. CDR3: CASNTPPGNNSPLHF. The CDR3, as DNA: TGTGCCTCCAATACACCGCCGGGGAATAATTCACCCCTCCACTTT.

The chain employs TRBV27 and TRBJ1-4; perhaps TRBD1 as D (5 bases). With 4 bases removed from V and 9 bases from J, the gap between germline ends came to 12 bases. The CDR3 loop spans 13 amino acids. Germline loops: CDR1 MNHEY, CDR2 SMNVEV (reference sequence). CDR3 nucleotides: TGTGCCAGCAGTTCCTGGGACGTCCAAAAACTGTTTTTT. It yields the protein CASSSWDVQKLFF.

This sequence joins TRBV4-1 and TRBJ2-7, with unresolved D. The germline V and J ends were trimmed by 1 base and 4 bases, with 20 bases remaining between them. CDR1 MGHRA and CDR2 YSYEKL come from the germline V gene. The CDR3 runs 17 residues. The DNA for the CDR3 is TGCGCCAGCAGCCAAGGGTTACAGCCGGACGCCTGGTACGAGCAGTACTTC. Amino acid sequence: CASSQGLQPDAWYEQYF.

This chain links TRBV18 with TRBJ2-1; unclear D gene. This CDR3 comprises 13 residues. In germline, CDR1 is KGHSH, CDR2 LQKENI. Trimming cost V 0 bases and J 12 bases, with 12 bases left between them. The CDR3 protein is CASSPPTHPRQFF. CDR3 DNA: TGTGCCAGCTCACCACCAACACACCCAAGGCAGTTCTTC.

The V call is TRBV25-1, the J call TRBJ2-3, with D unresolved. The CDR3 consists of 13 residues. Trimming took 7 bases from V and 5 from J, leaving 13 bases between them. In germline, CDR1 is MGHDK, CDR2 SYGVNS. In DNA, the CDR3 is TGTGCCAGCACCGACTTTTCCCAAGATACGCAGTATTTT. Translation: CASTDFSQDTQYF.

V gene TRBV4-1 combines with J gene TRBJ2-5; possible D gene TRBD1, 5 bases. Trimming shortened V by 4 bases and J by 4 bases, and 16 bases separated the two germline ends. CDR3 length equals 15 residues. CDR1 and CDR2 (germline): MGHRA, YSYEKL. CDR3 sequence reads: CASSPLKGAPETQYF. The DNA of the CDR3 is TGCGCCAGCAGCCCCCTTAAAGGGGCCCCAGAGACCCAGTACTTC.

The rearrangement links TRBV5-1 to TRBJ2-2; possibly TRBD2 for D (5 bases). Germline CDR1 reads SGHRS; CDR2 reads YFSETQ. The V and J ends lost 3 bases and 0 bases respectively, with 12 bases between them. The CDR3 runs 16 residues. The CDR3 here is CASSSSLDANTGELFF. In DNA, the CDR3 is TGCGCCAGCAGCTCTAGCTTGGACGCGAACACCGGGGAGCTGTTTTTT.

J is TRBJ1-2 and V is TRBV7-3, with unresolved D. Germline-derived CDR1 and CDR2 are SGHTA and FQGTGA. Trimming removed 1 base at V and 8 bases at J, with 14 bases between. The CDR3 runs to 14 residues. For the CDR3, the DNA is TGTGCCAGCAGCTTAAATCCGGGAGAGGAGGGCTACACCTTC. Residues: CASSLNPGEEGYTF.

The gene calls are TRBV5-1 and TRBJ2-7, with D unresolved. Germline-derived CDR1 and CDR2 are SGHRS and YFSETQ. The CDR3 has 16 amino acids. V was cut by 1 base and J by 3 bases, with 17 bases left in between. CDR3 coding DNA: TGCGCCAGCAGCTTGTTGGTTGAGCCACCCTACTACGAGCAGTACTTC. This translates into CASSLLVEPPYYEQYF.

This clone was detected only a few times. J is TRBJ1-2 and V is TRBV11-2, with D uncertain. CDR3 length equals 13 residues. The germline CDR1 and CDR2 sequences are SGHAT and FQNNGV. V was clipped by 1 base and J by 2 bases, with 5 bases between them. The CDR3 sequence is CASSLARNYGYTF. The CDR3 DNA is TGTGCCAGCAGCTTAGCCAGAAACTATGGCTACACCTTC.

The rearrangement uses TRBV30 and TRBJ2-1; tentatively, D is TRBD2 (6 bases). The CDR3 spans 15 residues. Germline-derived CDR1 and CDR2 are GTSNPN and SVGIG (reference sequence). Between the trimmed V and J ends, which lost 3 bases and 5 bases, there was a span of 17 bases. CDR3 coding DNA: TGTGCCTGGAGGCCGGACTACCGGGGAAACAATGAGCAGTTCTTC. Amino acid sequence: CAWRPDYRGNNEQFF.

The CDR3 DNA reads TGTGCTAGTGGCCCCGGACAGGGATCTAAGTTCTTC. Its translation: CASGPGQGSKFF. V gene TRBV12-5 combines with J gene TRBJ2-1; 8 nucleotides align to TRBD1. The trim removed 6 bases at V and 14 bases at J, leaving 9 bases unmatched. The CDR3 has 12 residues. Germline assignment: CDR1 LGHNT and CDR2 FRNRAP.

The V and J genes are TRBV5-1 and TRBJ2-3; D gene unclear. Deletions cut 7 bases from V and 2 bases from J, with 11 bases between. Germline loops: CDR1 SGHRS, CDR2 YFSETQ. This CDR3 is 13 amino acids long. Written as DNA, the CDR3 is TGCGCCAGCTTCCGGCTCCCCACAGATACGCAGTATTTT. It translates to CASFRLPTDTQYF.

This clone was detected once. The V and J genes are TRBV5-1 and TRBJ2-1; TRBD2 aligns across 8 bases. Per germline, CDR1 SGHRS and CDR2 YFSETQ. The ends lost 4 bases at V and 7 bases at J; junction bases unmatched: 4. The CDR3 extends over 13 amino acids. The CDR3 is CASSPSGWNEQFF. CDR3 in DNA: TGCGCCAGCAGCCCTAGCGGGTGGAATGAGCAGTTCTTC.

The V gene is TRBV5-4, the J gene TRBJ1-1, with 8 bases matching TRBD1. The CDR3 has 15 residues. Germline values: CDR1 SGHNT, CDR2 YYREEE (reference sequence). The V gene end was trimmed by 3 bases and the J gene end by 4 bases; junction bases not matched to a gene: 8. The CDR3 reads CASSWDDRGGTEAFF. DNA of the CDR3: TGTGCCAGCAGCTGGGACGACAGGGGTGGCACTGAAGCTTTCTTT.

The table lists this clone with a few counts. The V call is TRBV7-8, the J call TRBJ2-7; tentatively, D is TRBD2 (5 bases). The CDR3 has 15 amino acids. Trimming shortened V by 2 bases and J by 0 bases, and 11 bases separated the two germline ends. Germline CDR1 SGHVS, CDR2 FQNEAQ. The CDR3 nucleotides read TGTGCCAGCAGCTTAAGGCGACTAACCTCCTACGAGCAGTACTTC. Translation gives CASSLRRLTSYEQYF.

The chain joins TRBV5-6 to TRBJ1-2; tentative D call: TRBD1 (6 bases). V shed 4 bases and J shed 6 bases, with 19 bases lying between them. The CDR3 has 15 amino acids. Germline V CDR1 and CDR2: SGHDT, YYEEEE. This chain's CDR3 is CASSGSTGLLDGYTF. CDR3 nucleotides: TGTGCCAGCAGCGGGTCGACAGGCCTGCTGGATGGCTACACCTTC.

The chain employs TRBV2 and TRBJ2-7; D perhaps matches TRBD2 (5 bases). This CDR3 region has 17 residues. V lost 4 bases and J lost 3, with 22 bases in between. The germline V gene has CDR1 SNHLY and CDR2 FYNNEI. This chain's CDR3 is CASSVPRTRTGSYEQYF. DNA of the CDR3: TGTGCCAGCAGTGTTCCCCGCACTAGGACGGGGAGCTACGAGCAGTACTTC.

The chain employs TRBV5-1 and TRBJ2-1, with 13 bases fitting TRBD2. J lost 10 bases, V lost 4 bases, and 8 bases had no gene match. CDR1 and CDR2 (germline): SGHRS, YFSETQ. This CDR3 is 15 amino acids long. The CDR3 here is CASSIGTSGAREQFF. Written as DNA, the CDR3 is TGCGCCAGCAGCATCGGGACTAGCGGGGCAAGGGAGCAGTTCTTC.

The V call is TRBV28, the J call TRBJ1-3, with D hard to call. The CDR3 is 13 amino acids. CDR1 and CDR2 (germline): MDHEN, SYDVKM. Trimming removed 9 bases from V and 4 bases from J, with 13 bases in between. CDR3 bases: TGTGCCAGTGAGGGAGGTTCGGGAAACACCATATATTTT. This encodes CASEGGSGNTIYF.

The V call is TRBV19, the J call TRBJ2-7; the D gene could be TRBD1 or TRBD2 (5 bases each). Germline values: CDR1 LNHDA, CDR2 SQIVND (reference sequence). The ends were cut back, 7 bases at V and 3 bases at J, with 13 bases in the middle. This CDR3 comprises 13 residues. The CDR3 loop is CASTGPGFYEQYF. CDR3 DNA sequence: TGTGCCAGTACGGGACCGGGGTTCTACGAGCAGTACTTC.